This TCR beta chain derives from a study of tissue T cells after allogeneic stem cell transplantation. Regarding the study as a whole: Which tissue TCRs were alloreactive or antigen-specific was not determined. Some clones might be persisting host cells.

A note on this clone: Its antigen remains unknown.

TCRbeta CDR3 was sequenced at survey depth with template counts. Profiled with immunoSEQ multiplex PCR; TCRdb holds only in-frame clones, not every one. The sample lists approximately 11,000 clones, 70% seen once, with approximately 15% in the top ten. With 2 bases removed from V and 5 bases from J, the gap between germline ends came to 7 bases. This CDR3 comprises 13 residues. CDR1 and CDR2 from the germline V gene are MNHEY and SVGAGI. V is TRBV6-5 and J is TRBJ1-5; D call uncertain. Specimen: tissue from the right colon, collected at autopsy. The receptor comes from a woman aged 18 to 55 with breast cancer. The CDR3 sequence is CASSYGPDQPQHF. CDR3 DNA sequence: TGTGCCAGCAGTTACGGTCCGGATCAGCCCCAGCATTTT.